This TCR beta chain derives from a study of control samples from healthy donors and cancer patients. The table came from immunoSEQ multiplex PCR; TCRdb's copy has only in-frame clones and leaves some out. The data contain tens of thousands of clones, less than 95% of them seen just once; the ten biggest clones take up about a fifth. This clone was recorded only once. The CDR3 loop spans 15 amino acids. The V gene end was trimmed by 6 bases and the J gene end by 2 bases; junction bases not matched to a gene: 8. Germline CDR1 and CDR2: SEHNR and FQNEAQ (reference sequence). Specimen: PBMCs. The chain employs TRBV7-9 and TRBJ2-3, with 7 bases matching TRBD2. The receptor was isolated from a woman aged 35 to 49 with head and neck cancer. CDR3 sequence: CASRIAGGPTDTQYF. In DNA, the CDR3 is TGTGCCAGCAGAATAGCGGGTGGACCCACAGATACGCAGTATTTT.